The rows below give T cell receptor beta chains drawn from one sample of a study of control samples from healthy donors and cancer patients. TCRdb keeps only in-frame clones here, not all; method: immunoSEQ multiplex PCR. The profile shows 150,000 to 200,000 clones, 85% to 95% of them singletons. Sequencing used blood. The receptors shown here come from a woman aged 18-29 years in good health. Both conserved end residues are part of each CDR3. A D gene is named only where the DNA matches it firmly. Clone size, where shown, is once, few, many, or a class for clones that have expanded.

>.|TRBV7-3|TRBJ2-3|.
CASSLMRVPVPDTQYF
TGTGCCAGCAGCTTAATGCGCGTTCCGGTCCCAGATACGCAGTATTTT
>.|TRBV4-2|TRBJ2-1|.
CASSQELGYNEQFF
TGTGCCAGCAGCCAAGAGTTGGGCTACAATGAGCAGTTCTTC
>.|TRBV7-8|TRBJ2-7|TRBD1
CASNDYGGQNSYEQYF
TGTGCCAGCAACGATTATGGGGGACAGAATTCCTACGAGCAGTACTTC
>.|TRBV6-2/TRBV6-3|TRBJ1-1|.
CASSPNPGRVGDAFF
TGTGCCAGCAGCCCCAACCCGGGACGCGTAGGTGACGCTTTCTTT
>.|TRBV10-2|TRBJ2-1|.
CASSYQGYNEQFF
TGCGCCAGCAGTTATCAGGGTTACAATGAGCAGTTCTTC
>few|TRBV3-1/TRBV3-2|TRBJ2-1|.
CASSQETDYNEQFF
TGTGCCAGCAGCCAAGAGACAGATTACAATGAGCAGTTCTTC
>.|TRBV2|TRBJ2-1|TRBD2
CASRGTSGIYNEQFF
TGTGCCAGCAGGGGGACTAGCGGGATATACAATGAGCAGTTCTTC
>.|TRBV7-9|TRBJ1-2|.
CASSFFGTMNYGYTF
TGTGCCAGCAGCTTCTTCGGGACTATGAACTATGGCTACACCTTC
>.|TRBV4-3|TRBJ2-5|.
CASSQDRQLETQYF
TGCGCCAGCAGCCAAGATCGGCAACTAGAGACCCAGTACTTC
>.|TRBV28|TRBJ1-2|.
CASSLTGANYGYTF
TGTGCCAGCAGTTTAACGGGAGCTAACTATGGCTACACCTTC
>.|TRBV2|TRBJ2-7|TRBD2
CASSPTSDSGEQYF
TGTGCCAGCAGTCCGACTAGCGATTCTGGCGAGCAGTACTTC
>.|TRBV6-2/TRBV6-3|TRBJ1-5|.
CASSRRHYSNQPQHF
TGTGCCAGCAGCCGACGCCATTATAGCAATCAGCCCCAGCATTTT
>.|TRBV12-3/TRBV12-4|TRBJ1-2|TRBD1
CASSWTGEYGYTF
TGTGCCAGCAGTTGGACAGGGGAGTATGGCTACACCTTC
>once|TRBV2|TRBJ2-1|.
CASTFWRDNEQFF
TGTGCCAGCACCTTCTGGCGGGACAATGAGCAGTTCTTC
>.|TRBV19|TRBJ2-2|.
CASTAQNTGELFF
TGTGCCAGTACCGCACAGAACACCGGGGAGCTGTTTTTT
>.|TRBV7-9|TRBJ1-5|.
CASSSQGPQHF
TGTGCCAGCAGCTCTCAGGGCCCCCAGCATTTT
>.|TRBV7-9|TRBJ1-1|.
CASSPPTGNTEAFF
TGTGCCAGCAGCCCCCCAACGGGGAACACTGAAGCTTTCTTT
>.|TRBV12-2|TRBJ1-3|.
CASRPEWTGGNTIYF
TGTGCAAGTCGCCCAGAGTGGACAGGGGGAAACACCATATATTTT
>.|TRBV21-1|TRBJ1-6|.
CASSLSSYNSPLHF
TGTGCCAGCAGCCTAAGCTCCTATAATTCACCCCTCCACTTT
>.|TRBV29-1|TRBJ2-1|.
CSLTDARYSYNEQFF
TGCAGCCTAACTGACGCCAGATACTCCTACAATGAGCAGTTCTTC
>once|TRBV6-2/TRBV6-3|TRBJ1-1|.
CASSPTRNTEAFF
TGTGCCAGCAGTCCGACACGGAACACTGAAGCTTTCTTT
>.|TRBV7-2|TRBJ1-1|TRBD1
CASSLRGQLNTEAFF
TGTGCCAGCAGCCTAAGGGGACAGCTGAACACTGAAGCTTTCTTT
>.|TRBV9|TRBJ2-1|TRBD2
CASGLAGVREQFF
TGTGCCAGCGGACTAGCGGGAGTGCGTGAGCAGTTCTTC
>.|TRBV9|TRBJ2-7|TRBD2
CASSAAAGGIHEQYF
TGTGCCAGCAGCGCTGCAGCGGGAGGGATACACGAGCAGTACTTC
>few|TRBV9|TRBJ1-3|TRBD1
CASTRGTGGGNTIYF
TGTGCCAGCACCCGTGGGACAGGGGGTGGAAACACCATATATTTT
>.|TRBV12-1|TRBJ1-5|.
CASSLRDSNQPQHF
TGTGCCAGCAGCTTAAGGGATAGCAATCAGCCCCAGCATTTT
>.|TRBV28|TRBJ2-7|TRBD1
CASSYAGTGRYEQYF
TGTGCCAGCAGTTATGCTGGGACAGGGAGGTACGAGCAGTACTTC
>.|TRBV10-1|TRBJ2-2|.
CASSEKQTGELFF
TGCGCCAGCAGTGAGAAGCAAACCGGGGAGCTGTTTTTT
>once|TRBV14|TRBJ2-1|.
CASSQVRTSYNEQFF
TGTGCCAGCAGCCAAGTCCGGACTTCCTACAATGAGCAGTTCTTC
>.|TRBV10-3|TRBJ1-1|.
CATSGAAEAFF
TGTGCCACCTCGGGTGCCGCTGAAGCTTTCTTT
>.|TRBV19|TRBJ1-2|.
CASNDGDNYGYTF
TGTGCCAGTAATGACGGGGATAACTATGGCTACACCTTC
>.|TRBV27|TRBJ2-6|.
CASSFGGANVLTF
TGTGCCAGCAGTTTCGGGGGGGCCAACGTCCTGACTTTC